These T cell receptor beta chains were read from a single sample in a study of blood T cell repertoires in COVID-19. Using immunoSEQ multiplex PCR, the repertoire was profiled, and TCRdb retains in-frame clones only, with some absent. The data show tens of thousands of clones, about four fifths seen once. The specimen sequenced was peripheral blood. Receptor source: a man aged 70-80 years with acute or convalescent COVID-19. CDR3s include the opening cysteine and the closing phenylalanine or tryptophan. Each record gives: clone size, J gene, D gene, V gene, CDR3 protein, CDR3 DNA. A D gene is named only where the DNA matches it firmly. Clone size is shown for a subset of rows, as once, few, many or a class of expanded clone.

size: .
J: TRBJ2-1
D: TRBD2
V: TRBV30
CDR3: CASGLAGINEQFF
DNA: TGTGCCTCGGGACTAGCGGGAATTAATGAGCAGTTCTTC

size: .
J: TRBJ1-1
D: .
V: TRBV19
CDR3: CASSQGGSTEAFF
DNA: TGTGCCAGCTCCCAGGGAGGAAGCACTGAAGCTTTCTTT

size: .
J: TRBJ2-5
D: TRBD2
V: TRBV2
CDR3: CASSEVNSGRTETQYF
DNA: TGTGCCAGCAGTGAAGTAAATAGCGGGAGGACTGAGACCCAGTACTTC

size: .
J: TRBJ2-7
D: TRBD2
V: TRBV2
CDR3: CASSEFGTSETYEQYF
DNA: TGTGCCAGCAGTGAATTCGGGACTAGCGAAACCTACGAGCAGTACTTC

size: .
J: TRBJ2-2
D: .
V: TRBV5-4
CDR3: CASSLSTGPNTGELFF
DNA: TGTGCCAGCAGCTTATCGACAGGACCGAACACCGGGGAGCTGTTTTTT

size: .
J: TRBJ1-4
D: .
V: TRBV29-1
CDR3: CSVGSRGEKLFF
DNA: TGCAGCGTTGGCTCTAGGGGTGAAAAACTGTTTTTT

size: few
J: TRBJ1-2
D: .
V: TRBV6-2/TRBV6-3
CDR3: CASSYSFRDNLNYGYTF
DNA: TGTGCCAGCAGTTACTCTTTCCGGGACAATCTTAACTATGGCTACACCTTC

size: .
J: TRBJ1-5
D: TRBD1
V: TRBV19
CDR3: CASSSAGTVQPQHF
DNA: TGTGCCAGTAGTAGCGCCGGGACAGTTCAGCCCCAGCATTTT

size: .
J: TRBJ2-7
D: .
V: TRBV4-3
CDR3: CASSPVGRVYEQYF
DNA: TGCGCCAGCAGCCCAGTTGGGCGGGTCTACGAGCAGTACTTC

size: once
J: TRBJ1-3
D: .
V: TRBV5-1
CDR3: CASSPTRGGSGNTIYF
DNA: TGCGCCAGCAGCCCAACCAGGGGTGGTTCTGGAAACACCATATATTTT

size: .
J: TRBJ2-3
D: TRBD1
V: TRBV29-1
CDR3: CSVLQGSTDTQYF
DNA: TGCAGCGTTCTACAGGGGTCCACAGATACGCAGTATTTT

size: .
J: TRBJ2-3
D: .
V: TRBV27
CDR3: CASSLLLDQGPDTQYF
DNA: TGTGCCAGCAGTCTCCTACTAGACCAGGGGCCAGATACGCAGTATTTT

size: .
J: TRBJ2-1
D: .
V: TRBV5-1
CDR3: CASSRGNTHSYNEQFF
DNA: TGCGCCAGCAGCCGCGGCAACACCCACTCCTACAATGAGCAGTTCTTC

size: .
J: TRBJ2-1
D: .
V: TRBV7-9
CDR3: CASSLFREEQFF
DNA: TGTGCCAGCAGCTTATTCCGGGAGGAGCAGTTCTTC

size: .
J: TRBJ1-5
D: TRBD1
V: TRBV28
CDR3: CASSSYPGTGDGQPQHF
DNA: TGTGCCAGCAGTTCCTATCCCGGGACAGGGGACGGTCAGCCCCAGCATTTT

size: .
J: TRBJ2-3
D: TRBD1
V: TRBV15
CDR3: CATSRENRGQDTQYF
DNA: TGTGCCACCAGCAGAGAGAACAGGGGGCAAGATACGCAGTATTTT

size: few
J: TRBJ1-2
D: .
V: TRBV11-2
CDR3: CASSLDTRQTVYGYTF
DNA: TGTGCCAGCAGCTTAGATACGCGACAGACGGTCTATGGCTACACCTTC

size: .
J: TRBJ1-5
D: TRBD1
V: TRBV7-9
CDR3: CASSLQGVYSNQPQHF
DNA: TGTGCCAGCAGCTTACAGGGGGTTTATAGCAATCAGCCCCAGCATTTT

size: .
J: TRBJ1-1
D: .
V: TRBV15
CDR3: CATSRGPGDEAFF
DNA: TGTGCCACCAGCAGAGGTCCAGGGGATGAAGCTTTCTTT

size: .
J: TRBJ2-1
D: .
V: TRBV28
CDR3: CASSFNSYNEQFF
DNA: TGTGCCAGCAGTTTTAACAGCTACAATGAGCAGTTCTTC

size: .
J: TRBJ2-1
D: TRBD2
V: TRBV27
CDR3: CASSFISLADNEQFF
DNA: TGTGCCAGCAGTTTTATCTCCCTAGCGGACAATGAGCAGTTCTTC

size: .
J: TRBJ1-2
D: .
V: TRBV2
CDR3: CASSARGGDGYTF
DNA: TGTGCCAGCAGTGCCCGCGGGGGGGACGGCTACACCTTC

size: .
J: TRBJ2-4
D: .
V: TRBV5-6
CDR3: CASTGAGAKNIQYF
DNA: TGTGCCAGCACGGGAGCGGGAGCCAAAAACATTCAGTACTTC

size: .
J: TRBJ2-7
D: TRBD2
V: TRBV6-2/TRBV6-3
CDR3: CASSGSGRAFEQYF
DNA: TGTGCCAGCAGCGGTAGCGGGAGGGCCTTCGAGCAGTACTTC

size: few
J: TRBJ2-1
D: TRBD2
V: TRBV19
CDR3: CASSEGLAGLQFF
DNA: TGTGCCAGTAGTGAGGGACTAGCGGGACTTCAGTTCTTC

size: .
J: TRBJ1-1
D: TRBD1
V: TRBV13
CDR3: CASSLDRGRTEAFF
DNA: TGTGCCAGCAGCTTGGACAGGGGAAGGACTGAAGCTTTCTTT

size: .
J: TRBJ1-1
D: TRBD1
V: TRBV28
CDR3: CASRTLMGIRDRPNTEAFF
DNA: TGTGCCAGCAGGACACTGATGGGGATCCGGGACAGGCCGAACACTGAAGCTTTCTTT

size: .
J: TRBJ1-5
D: .
V: TRBV7-2
CDR3: CASSSEGGKQPQHF
DNA: TGTGCCAGCAGTTCCGAGGGGGGGAAACAGCCCCAGCATTTT

size: .
J: TRBJ1-2
D: .
V: TRBV21-1
CDR3: CARSKGRNYGYTF
DNA: TGTGCCCGCTCCAAGGGGCGGAACTATGGCTACACCTTC

size: few
J: TRBJ1-1
D: .
V: TRBV7-9
CDR3: CASSPRVNTEAFF
DNA: TGTGCCAGCAGCCCCAGGGTGAACACTGAAGCTTTCTTT

size: .
J: TRBJ1-4
D: .
V: TRBV7-8
CDR3: CASSPVGGATNEKLFF
DNA: TGTGCCAGCAGCCCCGTGGGGGGAGCAACTAATGAAAAACTGTTTTTT

size: few
J: TRBJ2-7
D: TRBD1
V: TRBV5-6
CDR3: CASSEGTGGEQYF
DNA: TGTGCCAGCAGCGAAGGGACAGGGGGCGAGCAGTACTTC

size: .
J: TRBJ2-3
D: TRBD2
V: TRBV19
CDR3: CASSARAAGTRSDTQYF
DNA: TGTGCCAGTAGTGCTCGGGCGGCGGGGACTAGGTCAGATACGCAGTATTTT

size: .
J: TRBJ2-7
D: TRBD2
V: TRBV7-9
CDR3: CASSLSGLDYEQYF
DNA: TGTGCCAGCAGCTTATCTGGACTAGACTACGAGCAGTACTTC

size: .
J: TRBJ1-2
D: .
V: TRBV6-5
CDR3: CASRRAPGGYTF
DNA: TGTGCCAGCAGGCGCGCGCCGGGGGGCTACACCTTC

size: .
J: TRBJ2-7
D: .
V: TRBV5-4
CDR3: CASSFRQGSYEQYF
DNA: TGTGCCAGCAGCTTTCGTCAGGGATCCTACGAGCAGTACTTC

size: .
J: TRBJ2-7
D: TRBD2
V: TRBV12-3/TRBV12-4
CDR3: CASAGGNYEQYF
DNA: TGTGCCAGCGCGGGAGGAAACTACGAGCAGTACTTC

size: .
J: TRBJ1-1
D: TRBD1
V: TRBV28
CDR3: CASSPRTGGYTEAFF
DNA: TGTGCCAGCAGTCCTAGGACAGGGGGCTACACTGAAGCTTTCTTT

size: few
J: TRBJ1-2
D: TRBD1
V: TRBV29-1
CDR3: CSVQQGNYGYTF
DNA: TGCAGCGTTCAACAGGGGAACTATGGCTACACCTTC

size: .
J: TRBJ1-5
D: TRBD1
V: TRBV3-1/TRBV3-2
CDR3: CASSQAGGGQPQHF
DNA: TGTGCCAGCAGCCAAGCAGGGGGCGGACAGCCCCAGCATTTT

size: .
J: TRBJ2-3
D: TRBD2
V: TRBV3-1/TRBV3-2
CDR3: CASSHSGSTDTQYF
DNA: TGTGCCAGCAGCCATAGCGGGAGCACAGATACGCAGTATTTT

size: .
J: TRBJ2-1
D: TRBD1
V: TRBV4-2
CDR3: CASTQDGGQGTEQFF
DNA: TGTGCCAGCACCCAAGATGGAGGACAGGGCACTGAGCAGTTCTTC

size: few
J: TRBJ1-2
D: TRBD1
V: TRBV2
CDR3: CASTLTGGTYGYTF
DNA: TGTGCCAGCACCTTGACAGGGGGCACATATGGCTACACCTTC

size: .
J: TRBJ1-3
D: .
V: TRBV5-1
CDR3: CASSLAAGAGNTIYF
DNA: TGCGCCAGCAGCTTGGCGGCAGGGGCTGGAAACACCATATATTTT

size: .
J: TRBJ2-1
D: TRBD2
V: TRBV4-3
CDR3: CASSQDALAGGGGQFF
DNA: TGCGCCAGCAGCCAAGATGCACTAGCGGGAGGGGGTGGGCAGTTCTTC

size: .
J: TRBJ1-6
D: .
V: TRBV9
CDR3: CASSSELMVGAIPLRSYNSPLHF
DNA: TGTGCCAGCAGCTCCGAACTAATGGTGGGGGCAATACCCCTCAGGTCCTATAATTCACCCCTCCACTTT

size: .
J: TRBJ2-5
D: TRBD1
V: TRBV24-1
CDR3: CATSDPPGQGKETQYF
DNA: TGTGCCACCAGTGATCCACCGGGACAGGGAAAAGAGACCCAGTACTTC